What follows describes a single T cell receptor beta chain. The antigen remains undetermined. The PCR used 60 Vbeta and 13 Jbeta primers. Data came from immunoSEQ multiplex PCR; TCRdb stores just in-frame clones and leaves some out. This sample carries more than 100,000 clones, approximately 87% of them seen once, and the ten largest clones take about 1.6%. The data were taken from a study of cytomegalovirus exposure and HLA in healthy donors. Study observations and caveats: Earlier results showed most TCR beta V segments being productive about 90% or about 30% of the time.

Germline lookup yields CDR1 SGHTA and CDR2 FQGNSA. The V end was cut by 4 bases, the J end by 3 bases, with 18 bases between. This CDR3 spans 16 amino acids. This chain connects TRBV7-2 to TRBJ2-5; tentative D call: TRBD2 (6 bases). The sequence derives from a middle-aged man in good health and CMV-seronegative. Source material: PBMCs. The chain's CDR3 is CASSSGVNWGEETQYF. The CDR3 DNA follows: TGTGCCAGCAGCTCCGGGGTCAACTGGGGGGAAGAGACCCAGTACTTC. Full variable domain (remainder filled in from reference TRBV7-2 and TRBJ2-5): GAGVSQSPSNKVTEKGKDVELRCDPISGHTALYWYRQSLGQGLEFLIYFQGNSAPDKSGLPSDRFSAERTGGSVSTLTIQRTQQEDSAVYLCASSSGVNWGEETQYFGPGTRLLVL.